Listed below are T cell receptor beta chains from one sample, sequenced in a study of cytomegalovirus exposure and HLA in healthy donors. TCRdb's copy holds only in-frame clones and misses some; the assay was immunoSEQ multiplex PCR. The sample contains about 160,000 clones, roughly 80% of which appear only once. The sequencing sample was made of PBMCs. These receptors all come from a male donor in good health and CMV-seropositive. Each CDR3 is given with its conserved first and last residue. The D gene is left open where the match is weak. The size of a clone is reported for some rows only, either as once, few or many, or as a class for expanded clones.

V gene: TRBV5-1; J gene: TRBJ2-1; D gene: -; clone size: -; CDR3 protein: CASSLGGYEQFF; CDR3 DNA: TGCGCCAGCAGCTTGGGAGGTTATGAGCAGTTCTTC
V gene: TRBV15; J gene: TRBJ2-5; D gene: -; clone size: -; CDR3 protein: CATSRVDSRGETQYF; CDR3 DNA: TGTGCCACCAGCAGAGTGGACAGTCGAGGAGAGACCCAGTACTTC
V gene: TRBV19; J gene: TRBJ2-7; D gene: -; clone size: -; CDR3 protein: CASSIGATYEQYF; CDR3 DNA: TGTGCCAGTAGTATAGGGGCGACCTACGAGCAGTACTTC
V gene: TRBV28; J gene: TRBJ2-6; D gene: TRBD2; clone size: -; CDR3 protein: CASSPRGGSGSSGANVLTF; CDR3 DNA: TGTGCCAGCAGCCCTCGGGGGGGTAGCGGGAGTTCGGGGGCCAACGTCCTGACTTTC
V gene: TRBV2; J gene: TRBJ2-7; D gene: -; clone size: -; CDR3 protein: CASRVDNSEQYF; CDR3 DNA: TGTGCCAGCAGGGTTGACAATTCCGAGCAGTACTTC
V gene: TRBV5-4; J gene: TRBJ1-1; D gene: TRBD1; clone size: few; CDR3 protein: CASSSGQGATEAFF; CDR3 DNA: TGTGCCAGCAGCTCGGGACAGGGTGCAACTGAAGCTTTCTTT
V gene: TRBV5-1; J gene: TRBJ1-6; D gene: -; clone size: -; CDR3 protein: CASTVVGTAGHNSPLHF; CDR3 DNA: TGCGCCAGCACCGTCGTGGGTACCGCGGGGCATAATTCACCCCTCCACTTT
V gene: TRBV5-6; J gene: TRBJ2-3; D gene: -; clone size: -; CDR3 protein: CASSLVLLATDTQYF; CDR3 DNA: TGTGCCAGCAGCTTGGTGTTACTAGCTACAGATACGCAGTATTTT
V gene: TRBV27; J gene: TRBJ1-3; D gene: -; clone size: -; CDR3 protein: CASSLSSLPGENTIYF; CDR3 DNA: TGTGCCAGCAGTTTATCGAGCTTACCCGGGGAAAACACCATATATTTT
V gene: TRBV6-1; J gene: TRBJ1-4; D gene: TRBD1; clone size: few; CDR3 protein: CAIYDRGREKLFF; CDR3 DNA: TGTGCCATCTATGACAGGGGTCGTGAAAAACTGTTTTTT
V gene: TRBV30; J gene: TRBJ1-1; D gene: -; clone size: -; CDR3 protein: CAWSVGWEDTEAFF; CDR3 DNA: TGTGCCTGGAGTGTAGGTTGGGAGGACACTGAAGCTTTCTTT
V gene: TRBV5-4; J gene: TRBJ2-7; D gene: TRBD2; clone size: few; CDR3 protein: CASSLVGGAYEQYF; CDR3 DNA: TGTGCCAGCAGCTTGGTGGGGGGGGCCTACGAGCAGTACTTC
V gene: TRBV19; J gene: TRBJ2-1; D gene: -; clone size: -; CDR3 protein: CASIGSGSYNEQFF; CDR3 DNA: TGTGCCAGTATTGGCAGCGGCTCCTACAATGAGCAGTTCTTC
V gene: TRBV4-3; J gene: TRBJ1-4; D gene: TRBD1; clone size: -; CDR3 protein: CASSQEGTANEKLFF; CDR3 DNA: TGCGCCAGCAGCCAAGAAGGGACAGCTAATGAAAAACTGTTTTTT
V gene: TRBV27; J gene: TRBJ2-1; D gene: TRBD2; clone size: -; CDR3 protein: CASSLSGSNYNEQFF; CDR3 DNA: TGTGCCAGCAGTTTAAGCGGGAGTAATTACAATGAGCAGTTCTTC
V gene: TRBV10-3; J gene: TRBJ2-7; D gene: -; clone size: -; CDR3 protein: CAISESKLAYEQYF; CDR3 DNA: TGTGCCATCAGTGAGTCAAAACTAGCCTACGAGCAGTACTTC
V gene: TRBV5-6; J gene: TRBJ2-3; D gene: -; clone size: -; CDR3 protein: CASSSGQNQAWGTDTQYF; CDR3 DNA: TGTGCCAGCAGCTCAGGGCAGAACCAAGCTTGGGGCACAGATACGCAGTATTTT
V gene: TRBV6-6; J gene: TRBJ2-7; D gene: TRBD2; clone size: few; CDR3 protein: CASSYGGRTYEQYF; CDR3 DNA: TGTGCCAGCAGTTACGGCGGGAGGACCTACGAGCAGTACTTC
V gene: TRBV27; J gene: TRBJ2-5; D gene: TRBD2; clone size: -; CDR3 protein: CASTPSGLAGDVVTQYF; CDR3 DNA: TGTGCCAGCACCCCCTCCGGACTAGCGGGAGATGTGGTGACCCAGTACTTC
V gene: TRBV28; J gene: TRBJ1-3; D gene: -; clone size: -; CDR3 protein: CASSSDPEQGLRNTIYF; CDR3 DNA: TGTGCCAGCAGTTCGGACCCGGAACAGGGATTGCGAAACACCATATATTTT
V gene: TRBV9; J gene: TRBJ1-2; D gene: TRBD1; clone size: once; CDR3 protein: CASSVGTGSENYGYTF; CDR3 DNA: TGTGCCAGCAGCGTAGGGACAGGTTCCGAAAACTATGGCTACACCTTC
V gene: TRBV7-9; J gene: TRBJ2-1; D gene: TRBD1; clone size: -; CDR3 protein: CASSPPDRARIEQFF; CDR3 DNA: TGTGCCAGCAGCCCACCCGACAGGGCGCGTATAGAGCAGTTCTTC
V gene: TRBV7-9; J gene: TRBJ2-7; D gene: TRBD1; clone size: -; CDR3 protein: CASSLTGAYEQYF; CDR3 DNA: TGTGCCAGCAGCTTAACAGGGGCCTACGAGCAGTACTTC
V gene: TRBV7-8; J gene: TRBJ1-2; D gene: -; clone size: -; CDR3 protein: CASSFVQGGYGYTF; CDR3 DNA: TGTGCCAGCAGCTTCGTTCAGGGAGGCTATGGCTACACCTTC
V gene: TRBV7-2; J gene: TRBJ1-2; D gene: TRBD1; clone size: -; CDR3 protein: CASSGRDRVYGYTF; CDR3 DNA: TGTGCCAGCAGCGGCCGGGACAGGGTTTATGGCTACACCTTC
V gene: TRBV10-2; J gene: TRBJ1-1; D gene: TRBD1; clone size: -; CDR3 protein: CATGQGGEAFF; CDR3 DNA: TGCGCCACAGGACAGGGTGGTGAGGCTTTCTTT
V gene: TRBV23-1; J gene: TRBJ1-5; D gene: -; clone size: once; CDR3 protein: CASSKSRQVNQPQHF; CDR3 DNA: TGCGCCAGCAGCAAAAGTAGGCAGGTCAATCAGCCCCAGCATTTT
V gene: TRBV5-5; J gene: TRBJ1-2; D gene: -; clone size: few; CDR3 protein: CASSLDRGLYYGYTF; CDR3 DNA: TGTGCCAGCAGCTTGGATAGGGGTTTATACTATGGCTACACCTTC
V gene: TRBV5-1; J gene: TRBJ1-3; D gene: TRBD1; clone size: -; CDR3 protein: CASSIGTASGNTIYF; CDR3 DNA: TGCGCCAGCAGCATTGGGACAGCCTCTGGAAACACCATATATTTT
V gene: TRBV5-1; J gene: TRBJ2-5; D gene: TRBD2; clone size: -; CDR3 protein: CASSSRIYSGGAETQYF; CDR3 DNA: TGCGCCAGCAGCTCACGTATATATAGCGGGGGGGCAGAGACCCAGTACTTC
V gene: TRBV11-2; J gene: TRBJ2-7; D gene: TRBD1; clone size: -; CDR3 protein: CASSLTDRVLLLSYEQYF; CDR3 DNA: TGTGCCAGCAGCTTAACTGACAGGGTCTTGCTATTGTCCTACGAGCAGTACTTC
V gene: TRBV9; J gene: TRBJ1-3; D gene: -; clone size: -; CDR3 protein: CASSPVGRRSGNTIYF; CDR3 DNA: TGTGCCAGCAGCCCGGTCGGGAGACGCTCTGGAAACACCATATATTTT
V gene: TRBV5-1; J gene: TRBJ2-5; D gene: -; clone size: -; CDR3 protein: CASSPRLTQETQYF; CDR3 DNA: TGCGCCAGCAGCCCGCGACTTACACAAGAGACCCAGTACTTC
V gene: TRBV5-4; J gene: TRBJ2-3; D gene: -; clone size: -; CDR3 protein: CASSLTSTDTQYF; CDR3 DNA: TGTGCCAGCAGCTTGACTTCCACAGATACGCAGTATTTT
V gene: TRBV6-5; J gene: TRBJ2-1; D gene: TRBD2; clone size: few; CDR3 protein: CASRKREGINEQFF; CDR3 DNA: TGTGCCAGCAGAAAGCGGGAGGGCATCAATGAGCAGTTCTTC
V gene: TRBV28; J gene: TRBJ1-2; D gene: TRBD1; clone size: -; CDR3 protein: CASSLSGQGNDYGYTF; CDR3 DNA: TGTGCCAGCAGTTTATCGGGACAGGGGAATGACTATGGCTACACCTTC
V gene: TRBV18; J gene: TRBJ2-7; D gene: TRBD1; clone size: -; CDR3 protein: CASSQGQGYEQYF; CDR3 DNA: TGTGCCAGCTCGCAGGGACAGGGATACGAGCAGTACTTC
V gene: TRBV9; J gene: TRBJ1-5; D gene: -; clone size: -; CDR3 protein: CASSVDGHNQPQHF; CDR3 DNA: TGTGCCAGCAGCGTAGACGGTCACAATCAGCCCCAGCATTTT
V gene: TRBV4-3; J gene: TRBJ2-2; D gene: TRBD2; clone size: -; CDR3 protein: CASSQETLAGDTGELFF; CDR3 DNA: TGCGCCAGCAGCCAAGAGACCCTAGCGGGAGACACCGGGGAGCTGTTTTTT
V gene: TRBV28; J gene: TRBJ2-1; D gene: -; clone size: -; CDR3 protein: CASTVGPAYNEQFF; CDR3 DNA: TGTGCCAGCACGGTGGGCCCGGCCTACAATGAGCAGTTCTTC
V gene: TRBV27; J gene: TRBJ1-1; D gene: -; clone size: few; CDR3 protein: CASSLGPNTEAFF; CDR3 DNA: TGTGCCAGCAGTTTAGGGCCGAACACTGAAGCTTTCTTT
V gene: TRBV7-2; J gene: TRBJ1-3; D gene: -; clone size: -; CDR3 protein: CASRTATFSGNTIYF; CDR3 DNA: TGTGCCAGCCGCACAGCAACATTCTCTGGAAACACCATATATTTT
V gene: TRBV5-4; J gene: TRBJ1-1; D gene: -; clone size: -; CDR3 protein: CASSLPTGGNTEAFF; CDR3 DNA: TGTGCCAGCAGCCTCCCCACCGGGGGAAACACTGAAGCTTTCTTT
V gene: TRBV19; J gene: TRBJ1-5; D gene: TRBD1; clone size: -; CDR3 protein: CATSDRVNQPQHF; CDR3 DNA: TGTGCCACCTCGGACAGGGTCAATCAGCCCCAGCATTTT
V gene: TRBV27; J gene: TRBJ1-3; D gene: -; clone size: -; CDR3 protein: CASSLSGGDSGNTIYF; CDR3 DNA: TGTGCCAGCAGTTTAAGCGGCGGTGACTCTGGAAACACCATATATTTT
V gene: TRBV28; J gene: TRBJ2-5; D gene: -; clone size: -; CDR3 protein: CATCDSQETQYF; CDR3 DNA: TGTGCCACCTGCGACAGCCAAGAGACCCAGTACTTC
V gene: TRBV7-2; J gene: TRBJ2-3; D gene: -; clone size: once; CDR3 protein: CAILSGNTDTQYF; CDR3 DNA: TGTGCCATCCTAAGCGGAAACACAGATACGCAGTATTTT
V gene: TRBV7-2; J gene: TRBJ2-1; D gene: -; clone size: -; CDR3 protein: CASSPWSPGEQFF; CDR3 DNA: TGTGCCAGCAGCCCCTGGAGCCCCGGGGAGCAGTTCTTC
V gene: TRBV5-4; J gene: TRBJ2-5; D gene: -; clone size: -; CDR3 protein: CASSLGQEETQYF; CDR3 DNA: TGTGCCAGCAGCTTGGGGCAGGAAGAGACCCAGTACTTC
V gene: TRBV19; J gene: TRBJ2-7; D gene: -; clone size: -; CDR3 protein: CASSNGGRYYEQYF; CDR3 DNA: TGTGCCAGTAGTAATGGGGGCAGATACTACGAGCAGTACTTC
V gene: TRBV5-8; J gene: TRBJ2-7; D gene: -; clone size: once; CDR3 protein: CASSPTWSYEQYF; CDR3 DNA: TGTGCCAGCAGCCCCACATGGTCCTACGAGCAGTACTTC
V gene: TRBV2; J gene: TRBJ2-7; D gene: TRBD1; clone size: -; CDR3 protein: CASKDRVDEQYF; CDR3 DNA: TGTGCCAGCAAGGACAGGGTCGACGAGCAGTACTTC
V gene: TRBV7-9; J gene: TRBJ2-1; D gene: -; clone size: -; CDR3 protein: CASGVVGGNEQFF; CDR3 DNA: TGTGCCAGCGGCGTTGTAGGGGGCAATGAGCAGTTCTTC
V gene: TRBV6-1; J gene: TRBJ1-2; D gene: -; clone size: -; CDR3 protein: CASRATGYYGYTF; CDR3 DNA: TGTGCCAGCAGAGCGACAGGCTACTATGGCTACACCTTC
V gene: TRBV19; J gene: TRBJ2-3; D gene: -; clone size: -; CDR3 protein: CASSVSTGFGTDTQYF; CDR3 DNA: TGTGCCAGTAGTGTGTCGACAGGCTTCGGCACAGATACGCAGTATTTT
V gene: TRBV7-6; J gene: TRBJ2-3; D gene: TRBD2; clone size: few; CDR3 protein: CASSLAGGGLAASGAQYF; CDR3 DNA: TGTGCCAGCAGCTTAGCGGGAGGGGGACTAGCGGCCTCCGGTGCGCAGTATTTT
V gene: TRBV2; J gene: TRBJ2-7; D gene: -; clone size: few; CDR3 protein: CASKTDSHSYEQYF; CDR3 DNA: TGTGCCAGTAAGACCGACAGTCACTCCTACGAGCAGTACTTC
V gene: TRBV5-1; J gene: TRBJ2-7; D gene: -; clone size: -; CDR3 protein: CASSLDVGQAYEQYF; CDR3 DNA: TGCGCCAGCAGCTTGGACGTGGGACAAGCCTACGAGCAGTACTTC